These 8 T cell receptor beta chains share one sample of origin, sequenced in a study of identifying expanded T cells in peripheral blood. TCRdb keeps only in-frame clones here, not all; method: immunoSEQ multiplex PCR. The sample has tens of thousands of clones; approximately 89% are singletons. Sequenced input: blood. Receptor source: a person aged 18 to 69 in good health.

The chain links TRBV28 to TRBJ2-3; TRBD2 matches at 12 bases. The CDR3 totals 16 residues. V gave up 7 bases and J gave up 0 bases; unmatched junction bases: 5. Germline CDR1 and CDR2: MDHEN and SYDVKM. The CDR3 protein is CASTPSGRASTDTQYF. As DNA, the CDR3 is TGTGCCAGCACCCCTAGCGGGAGGGCTAGCACAGATACGCAGTATTTT.

This chain connects TRBV19 to TRBJ2-1; 8 bases match TRBD2. The CDR3 contains 16 residues. The V gene's germline CDR1 is LNHDA and CDR2 SQIVND (reference sequence). J was trimmed by 3 bases and V by 2 bases; bases with no gene match: 6. The CDR3 DNA sequence: TGTGCCAGTAGTATAAGGCTAGCGGGCCTCTACAATGAGCAGTTCTTC. This codes for CASSIRLAGLYNEQFF.

J is TRBJ1-4 and V is TRBV28; possibly TRBD1 for D (5 bases). CDR1 is MDHEN, CDR2 SYDVKM, per germline. The CDR3 runs 13 residues. V lost 2 bases and J 7 bases, leaving 8 bases between the germline ends. The CDR3 reads CASSLIQGEKLFF. DNA for the CDR3: TGTGCCAGCAGTTTAATCCAGGGTGAAAAACTGTTTTTT. Filled out from reference TRBV28 and TRBJ1-4, the complete variable domain reads DVKVTQSSRYLVKRTGEKVFLECVQDMDHENMFWYRQDPGLGLRLIYFSYDVKMKEKGDIPEGYSVSREKKERFSLILESASTNQTSMYLCASSLIQGEKLFFGSGTQLSVL.

This clone showed up just once. The CDR3 coding sequence is TGTGCCAGCAGGATACCGGGACAGGGGACGCAGTATTTT. The encoded protein is CASRIPGQGTQYF. The chain is built from TRBV28 and TRBJ2-3; 10 bases align to TRBD1. The CDR3 sequence is 13 residues long. CDR1 is MDHEN, CDR2 SYDVKM, per germline. With V trimmed by 6 bases and J by 9 bases, 6 bases remained unmatched.

The chain joins TRBV2 to TRBJ1-6, with unresolved D. Deletions cut 0 bases from V and 7 bases from J, with 13 bases between. The CDR3 consists of 16 residues. CDR1 SNHLY and CDR2 FYNNEI come from the germline V gene. The CDR3 region is CASSEADYRRNSPLHF. DNA for the CDR3: TGTGCCAGCAGTGAAGCTGACTATCGGCGAAATTCACCCCTCCACTTT.

DNA for the CDR3: TGTGCCAGCAGCTTTTTGGGCGCCTTCACAGATACGCAGTATTTT. Translating gives CASSFLGAFTDTQYF. This chain uses TRBV7-6 with TRBJ2-3, with D unresolved. This CDR3 spans 15 amino acids. V was clipped by 3 bases and J by 2 bases, with 12 bases between them. Germline V CDR1 and CDR2: SGHVS, FNYEAQ. The entire variable domain, with the rest obtained from reference TRBV7-6 and TRBJ2-3, is as follows: GAGVSQSPRYKVTKRGQDVALRCDPISGHVSLYWYRQALGQGPEFLTYFNYEAQQDKSGLPNDRFSAERPEGSISTLTIQRTEQRDSAMYRCASSFLGAFTDTQYFGPGTRLTVL.

V gene TRBV27 combines with J gene TRBJ1-1; D unresolved. The CDR3 has 13 amino acids. Germline V gene data show CDR1 as MNHEY and CDR2 as SMNVEV (reference sequence). V lost 2 bases to trimming and J lost 9 bases, with 13 bases between them. CDR3 nucleotides: TGTGCCAGCAGTTTAATTTCTGAAACCCAAGCTTTCTTT. Amino acid sequence: CASSLISETQAFF.

The sample holds a few counts of this clone. The chain carries TRBV29-1 and TRBJ2-1; D unclear. V dropped 7 bases and J dropped 0 bases, with 7 bases sitting between them. Germline values: CDR1 SQVTM, CDR2 ANQGSEA. The CDR3 contains 12 residues. CDR3 sequence: CSAKSSYNEQFF. The CDR3 DNA reads TGCAGCGCGAAGTCCTCCTACAATGAGCAGTTCTTC.